These T cell receptor beta chains were read from a single sample in a study of blood T cell repertoires in COVID-19. Using immunoSEQ multiplex PCR, the repertoire was profiled, and TCRdb retains in-frame clones only, with some absent. The top ten clones hold about 12% of a sample with a few hundred thousand clones, over 75% of them seen once. Material: peripheral blood. The receptors shown here come from a woman aged 55-75 years with acute or convalescent COVID-19. Both conserved end residues are part of each CDR3. The order of the fields is D gene, V gene, clone size, J gene, CDR3 DNA, CDR3 protein. The D gene is left open where the match is weak. Size is stated for part of the rows, as once, few or many counts, or as a class when the clone is expanded.

.	TRBV3-1/TRBV3-2	.	TRBJ1-2	TGTGCCAGCAGCCAAGATGGATCGGGCCGCGGGTACTATGGCTACACCTTC	CASSQDGSGRGYYGYTF
.	TRBV11-3	.	TRBJ2-1	TGTGCCAGCAGCCTTAGCACTAGCCCTTCCTACAATGAGCAGTTCTTC	CASSLSTSPSYNEQFF
.	TRBV12-2	.	TRBJ1-2	TGTGCAAGTCGCTTAGTCCGCGGGACAGGGGGTGCTAACTATGGCTACACCTTC	CASRLVRGTGGANYGYTF
TRBD2	TRBV7-2	.	TRBJ2-5	TGTGCCAGCCAGCGGGGGGTACAAGAGACCCAGTACTTC	CASQRGVQETQYF
TRBD1	TRBV28	.	TRBJ1-1	TGTGCCAGCAGTGTAACAGGGGCAAGGGCGTCCACTGAAGCTTTCTTT	CASSVTGARASTEAFF
.	TRBV12-3/TRBV12-4	.	TRBJ2-2	TGTGCCAGCAAGGGGACCGGGGAGCTGTTTTTT	CASKGTGELFF
TRBD1	TRBV2	.	TRBJ2-4	TGTGCCAGGTCCCGGCCGGGTACTGGGACAGTTCAGTACTTC	CARSRPGTGTVQYF
TRBD2	TRBV27	few	TRBJ2-1	TGTGCCAGCAGCCCCAGCGGGAGCAATGAGCAGTTCTTC	CASSPSGSNEQFF
TRBD1	TRBV19	.	TRBJ1-2	TGTGCCAGTAGTATGTCGGGCAGGGGGAGACAGAACTATGGCTACACCTTC	CASSMSGRGRQNYGYTF
TRBD2	TRBV3-1/TRBV3-2	.	TRBJ2-1	TGTGCCAGCAGGCATCGTGCGGCAGCGGGAGGGCCAGGGAATGAGCAGTTCTTC	CASRHRAAAGGPGNEQFF
.	TRBV29-1	.	TRBJ1-1	TGCAGCGTTGAGGCACAGCAGAACACTGAAGCTTTCTTT	CSVEAQQNTEAFF
.	TRBV3-1/TRBV3-2	.	TRBJ1-2	TGTGCCAGCAGCCAAGATAACCGGGATGGCTACACCTTC	CASSQDNRDGYTF
.	TRBV18	.	TRBJ1-5	TGTGCCAGCTCACTCCAGGGGAATCAGCCCCAGCATTTT	CASSLQGNQPQHF
.	TRBV4-1	few	TRBJ2-1	TGCGCCAGCAGCCAAGACGGGACTTACAATGAGCAGTTCTTC	CASSQDGTYNEQFF